This T cell receptor beta chain originates from a study of vaccination and CD4 T cells after COVID-19 (dated by TCRdb to between 2020 and 2023). Regarding the complete study: Convalescent patients had a positive SARS-CoV-2 result on nasal swab PCR, and of these patients, fewer than ten had mild disease and one had severe disease. Culture stimuli were overlapping spike peptide pools from SARS-CoV-2 and from the common cold coronaviruses HCoV-NL63, HCoV-OC43 and HCoV-229E. In control cultures, a CEFX viral epitope pool was used as positive control, an HIV-1 Nef peptide pool was used as negative control, or no peptide was added. Six males and four females were included in the convalescent cohort, with two Hispanic individuals, seven Caucasians, two Asians and one multiracial person represented. Post-COVID blood samples from convalescent patients were collected a median of approximately 93 days after diagnosis, with a range of roughly 35 to 180 days. Post-vaccine blood samples were taken a median of about 77 days after the second vaccine dose, with a range of 14 to 241 days. The spike-specific CD4+ TCR repertoire was compared before and after mRNA vaccination in approximately ten COVID-19 convalescent patients and a few infection-naive healthy vaccine recipients. Participants got two doses of the Pfizer-BioNTech BNT162b2 vaccine (n=8) or two doses of the Moderna mRNA-1273 vaccine (n=2). Findings and caveats that apply to the study as a whole: Of the vaccine-specific clones found in convalescent patients, nearly all (304 of 307) were mono-reactive for SARS-CoV-2 spike instead of being cross-reactive with common cold coronaviruses. Although the median number of SARS-CoV-2-reactive clonotypes went up from some 23 after infection to 35 to 40 after vaccination, the increase was not significant. Among the post-vaccine SARS-CoV-2-reactive clones in convalescent patients, a median approximately 90% showed up only after vaccination, which suggests vaccine-specific priming. The number of convalescent patients in the study was relatively small, and the study did not examine early timepoints following natural infection.

This clonotype was counted only a few times. Its antigen is unknown. No base qualities exist here, and no much larger clone lies one base off it. The junction carries 10 bases between V and J, which are trimmed by 0 bases and 2 bases respectively. The germline V gene provides CDR1 MNHEY and CDR2 SVGEGT. Its CDR3 holds 15 amino acids, cysteine through phenylalanine. Only the CDR3 DNA stays, 45 bases, in frame from base 1. Receptor libraries were prepared by PCR. TCR sequencing of DNA from cultured CD4+ T cells used the Oncomine TCR Beta short-read assay at the Johns Hopkins FTIC core. The QIAamp micro DNA kit was used to extract genomic DNA from the cultured CD4+ T cells. The Oncomine TCR Beta libraries from cultured CD4+ T cells were pooled using unique dual indexes and then sequenced on an Illumina iSeq 100. Processing in the source paper ran as follows. Non-productive sequences were removed, and CDR3s not starting with C, not ending with F or W, or shorter than 7 amino acids were discarded. Antigen-specific clonotypes were identified with the MANAFEST web application by comparing peptide-stimulated wells with reference and other culture wells. Positive clones required FDR below 0.05, an odds ratio above 5, and productive frequency above 0.1% in at least two of three replicate wells. A clonotype counted as cross-reactive if it showed significant expansion both in the SARS-CoV-2 spike wells and in at least one common cold coronavirus spike condition. Using R version 3.6.1, CDR3 homology was evaluated through Levenshtein distances (stringdist) along with unrooted phylogenetic trees (ape). Through fastp at Q25 and MiXCR, TCRdb rebuilt clones from the public reads, retaining in-frame beta chains. Rows with a matching CDR3 protein are joined into one entry that keeps the most common DNA and genes. V and J calls and clone size were set by TCRdb, not the authors. The sample data list around 26,000 distinct CDR3 sequences, and around 62% of these were observed just once. Approximately 7.8% of the sample is taken by the ten largest.

The treatment or condition label here, explained by the study, means: roughly 10-day PBMC culture with coronavirus spike peptide pools or control peptides (ViraFEST assay). The ViraFEST assay, used in the study, expanded antigen-specific T cells with peptide pools and then identified the expanded clonotypes through TCR sequencing. The positive SARS-CoV-2 PCR tests of the convalescent patients were dated from March to December 2020, before the Alpha, Beta and Delta variants emerged in the United States. Each well held around 1.9 million PBMCs cultured with about 9.8 ug/ml peptide pools in IMDM containing roughly 5% human AB serum and 8 to 10 IU/ml IL-2. On days 3 and 7, half of the culture medium was replaced with fresh IL-2-containing medium. Once the cells had been in culture for around nine days, the EasySep CD4+ T cell isolation kit was used to isolate CD4+ T cells by negative selection. Ficoll-Paque Plus gradient centrifugation was used to isolate PBMCs from whole blood, and the isolated PBMCs were then either used fresh or cryopreserved at -140C. Each culture condition was generally run in triplicate wells.

The sequenced material came from CD4+ T cells from blood, cultured in vitro. This TCR came from a human donor who had recovered from COVID-19. The rearrangement joined TRBV6-2 or TRBV6-3 to TRBJ1-1; the D segment cannot be called with confidence. The nucleotide sequence is TGTGCCAGCAGTTACTCGACCAGCCGTAACACTGAAGCTTTCTTT. Translated, this gives CASSYSTSRNTEAFF.